Below are 10 T cell receptor beta chains sequenced from a single sample in a study of cytomegalovirus exposure and HLA in healthy donors. PCR used 60 Vbeta primers and 13 Jbeta primers. The method was immunoSEQ multiplex PCR; TCRdb's version includes in-frame clones alone and lacks a portion of them. The data hold 100,000 or so clones, with about 80% observed a single time. The sequenced sample consisted of PBMCs. Source of these receptors: a woman aged 40 to 50 in good health and CMV-seronegative.

The gene calls are TRBV6-6 and TRBJ1-4; no reliable D call. V lost 2 bases, J lost 7 bases, and 17 bases lay in between. The CDR3 sequence is 16 residues long. The germline CDR1 and CDR2 sequences are MNHNY and SVGAGI (reference sequence). The CDR3 is CASSYRSDSLLEKLFF. Written as DNA, the CDR3 is TGTGCCAGCAGTTACCGCTCAGATTCCCTCCTTGAAAAACTGTTTTTT.

The chain is built from TRBV18 and TRBJ2-3, with D perhaps TRBD1 (6 bases). Trimming removed 3 bases at V and 0 bases at J, with 16 bases between. In germline, CDR1 is KGHSH, CDR2 LQKENI. The CDR3 runs 17 residues. The DNA for the CDR3 is TGTGCCAGCTCACCTACCTCGGACAGCCTTAGCACAGATACGCAGTATTTT. Translated, it gives CASSPTSDSLSTDTQYF.

The genes are TRBV6-6 and TRBJ1-4; possibly TRBD1 for D (6 bases). CDR3 length: 15 residues. Deletions cut 2 bases from V and 0 bases from J, with 7 bases between. Germline lookup yields CDR1 MNHNY and CDR2 SVGAGI (reference sequence). Here the CDR3 DNA reads TGTGCCAGCAGTTACAGGACAGCAACTAATGAAAAACTGTTTTTT. This gives the protein CASSYRTATNEKLFF.

This clone was found a few times. The chain combines TRBV10-3 with TRBJ2-5; 10 bases line up with TRBD1. J lost 3 bases, V lost 6 bases, and 4 bases had no gene match. In germline, CDR1 is ENHRY, CDR2 SYGVKD. This CDR3 spans 14 amino acids. This CDR3 is CAIRMGTGEETQYF. The CDR3 DNA is TGTGCCATCAGGATGGGGACAGGGGAAGAGACCCAGTACTTC.

This clone was seen more than once but under ten times. In nucleotides, the CDR3 is TGTGCCAGCAGCTTAATAGCGGACCCAAAGTCTGGCGAGCAGTACTTC. Protein: CASSLIADPKSGEQYF. The chain uses TRBV7-2 and TRBJ2-7, with D maybe TRBD2 (6 bases). V was pared by 2 bases and J by 6 bases, with 20 bases between. CDR1 is SGHTA, CDR2 FQGNSA, per germline. This CDR3 has 16 amino acids.

The chain recombines TRBV7-9 with TRBJ1-2; 7 bases line up with TRBD1. J gave up 0 bases and V 1 base, and 5 bases lay outside the gene matches. Germline assignment: CDR1 SEHNR and CDR2 FQNEAQ (reference sequence). The CDR3 extends over 16 amino acids. CDR3 DNA sequence: TGTGCCAGCAGCTTAGGGACAGGTGGCCCTAACTATGGCTACACCTTC. This sequence encodes CASSLGTGGPNYGYTF.

Details on this clone: Within the sample, other DNA sequences also encode this same CDR3. The chain joins TRBV29-1 to TRBJ1-1; the match to TRBD1 covers 8 bases. The CDR3 extends over 13 amino acids. Germline V gives CDR1 SQVTM, CDR2 ANQGSEA. The V segment lost 6 bases and the J segment 0 bases; nucleotides outside the gene matches: 3. The CDR3 sequence is CSVRTGMNTEAFF. The CDR3 DNA is TGCAGCGTCCGGACAGGGATGAACACTGAAGCTTTCTTT.

V and J are TRBV7-9 and TRBJ2-3, with 13 bases lining up with TRBD2. V trimming: 5 bases; J trimming: 2 bases; junction bases outside the gene matches: 13. This CDR3 comprises 19 residues. The germline CDR1 and CDR2 sequences are SEHNR and FQNEAQ (reference sequence). The CDR3 DNA reads TGTGCCAGCAGCCCCCTTGCCCCCGGGACTAGCGGGGTCACAGATACGCAGTATTTT. Translation gives CASSPLAPGTSGVTDTQYF.

This chain connects TRBV6-5 to TRBJ2-2; D is possibly TRBD2 (6 bases). V was pared by 3 bases and J by 3 bases, with 11 bases between. Germline V gene data show CDR1 as MNHEY and CDR2 as SVGAGI. The CDR3 runs 15 residues. The CDR3 is CASSYGGYHTGELFF. In DNA, the CDR3 is TGTGCCAGCAGTTATGGGGGGTACCACACCGGGGAGCTGTTTTTT.

The rearrangement uses TRBV19 and TRBJ1-5; a possible D gene is TRBD1 (6 bases). Germline CDR1 LNHDA, CDR2 SQIVND (reference sequence). Trimming removed 6 bases at V and 6 bases at J, with 15 bases between. This CDR3 is 14 amino acids long. The CDR3 nucleotides are TGTGCCAGTAGGACCCTAGGGGGACGTCAGCCCCAGCATTTT. This gives the protein CASRTLGGRQPQHF. Full variable domain (remainder filled in from reference TRBV19 and TRBJ1-5): DGGITQSPKYLFRKEGQNVTLSCEQNLNHDAMYWYRQDPGQGLRLIYYSQIVNDFQKGDIAEGYSVSREKKESFPLTVTSAQKNPTAFYLCASRTLGGRQPQHFGDGTRLSIL.